This TCR beta chain was obtained from a study of blood T cells in healthy people across ages. General observations from the study: Shifts in expanded clonotypes may have been confounded by donor CMV status, which was unknown. Age advanced and TCR beta diversity per million T cells fell, roughly linearly.

Comments on this clonotype: What it recognizes is unknown.

For the second PCR, which ran for 7 to 11 cycles, a sample-barcoded 5' primer and a J-beta primer mix were used. Tags on each cDNA molecule came from a template-switch adaptor with 12 random nucleotides. Each CDR3 protein is one row after TCRdb ran MiXCR on the 5' RACE reads. Here the sample spans approximately 1.5 million distinct CDR3 sequences, 30% to 40% being singletons. The CDR3 has 18 residues. Trimming stripped 4 bases from V and 8 bases from J, with 27 bases between. Germline V gene data show CDR1 as SGHAT and CDR2 as FQNNGV. Caucasian individuals from Russia who were healthy and aged about 6 to 95 acted as donors.

The specimen was blood. The chain recombines TRBV11-2 with TRBJ2-1, with a tentative D call TRBD2 (5 bases). This clonotype was obtained from a woman in her 30s in good health. Written as DNA, the CDR3 is TGTGCCAGCAGCTCGGCCACCAAGCGGTACCACGTCAACGATGAGCAGTTCTTC. Translation: CASSSATKRYHVNDEQFF.